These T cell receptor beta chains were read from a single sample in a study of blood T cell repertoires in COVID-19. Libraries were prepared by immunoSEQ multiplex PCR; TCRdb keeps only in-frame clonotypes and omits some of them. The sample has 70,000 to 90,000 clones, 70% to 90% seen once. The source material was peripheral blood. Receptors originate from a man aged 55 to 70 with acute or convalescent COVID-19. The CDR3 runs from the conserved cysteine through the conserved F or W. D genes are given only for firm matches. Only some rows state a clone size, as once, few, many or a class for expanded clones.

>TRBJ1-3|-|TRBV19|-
CASSMGSRISGNTIYF
TGTGCCAGTAGTATGGGCAGCAGGATCTCTGGAAACACCATATATTTT
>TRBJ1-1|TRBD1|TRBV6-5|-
CASSRTGLNTEAFF
TGTGCCAGCAGCCGGACAGGGTTGAACACTGAAGCTTTCTTT
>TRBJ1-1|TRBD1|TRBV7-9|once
CASSAPDRVNTEAFF
TGTGCCAGCAGCGCTCCGGACAGGGTTAACACTGAAGCTTTCTTT
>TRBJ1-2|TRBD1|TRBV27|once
CASSLSGQANYGYTF
TGTGCCAGCAGTTTATCCGGACAGGCTAACTATGGCTACACCTTC
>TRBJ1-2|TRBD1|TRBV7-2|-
CASSLGTGGHYGYTF
TGTGCCAGCAGCTTAGGGACAGGGGGCCACTATGGCTACACCTTC
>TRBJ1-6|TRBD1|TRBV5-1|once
CASSAGTGGARYNSPLHF
TGCGCCAGCAGCGCCGGGACAGGGGGCGCCCGATATAATTCACCCCTCCACTTT
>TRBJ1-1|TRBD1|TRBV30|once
CAWSTGATEAFF
TGTGCCTGGAGTACAGGGGCAACTGAAGCTTTCTTT
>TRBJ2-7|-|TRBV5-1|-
CASSLEVGRGVIYEQYF
TGCGCCAGCAGCTTGGAGGTGGGCAGGGGGGTGATCTACGAGCAGTACTTC
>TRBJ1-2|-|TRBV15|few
CATSRRQSGDYGYTF
TGTGCCACCAGCAGACGGCAATCAGGGGACTATGGCTACACCTTC
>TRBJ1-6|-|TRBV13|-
CASSLGQVRKHSPLHF
TGTGCCAGCAGCTTAGGGCAGGTCCGAAAACATTCACCCCTCCACTTT
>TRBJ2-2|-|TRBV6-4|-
CASSDFGRGTNTGELFF
TGTGCCAGCAGTGATTTTGGGCGGGGAACGAACACCGGGGAGCTGTTTTTT
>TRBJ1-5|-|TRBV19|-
CASSLVADQPQHF
TGTGCCAGTAGTTTGGTAGCAGATCAGCCCCAGCATTTT
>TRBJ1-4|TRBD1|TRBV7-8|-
CASSPQGARGTNEKLFF
TGTGCCAGCAGCCCACAGGGGGCACGAGGCACTAATGAAAAACTGTTTTTT
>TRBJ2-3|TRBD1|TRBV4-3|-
CASSQGRGRGDTQYF
TGCGCCAGCAGCCAAGGCAGGGGGCGCGGGGATACGCAGTATTTT
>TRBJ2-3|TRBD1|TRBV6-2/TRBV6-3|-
CASSPTGGDTQYF
TGTGCCAGCAGTCCCACAGGGGGGGATACGCAGTATTTT
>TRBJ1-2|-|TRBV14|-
CASSLQGIYYGYTF
TGTGCCAGCAGCCTACAGGGCATTTACTATGGCTACACCTTC
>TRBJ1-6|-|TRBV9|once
CASSVAKGETYNSPLHF
TGTGCCAGCAGCGTAGCGAAGGGAGAGACTTATAATTCACCCCTCCACTTT